The subject of this entry is one T cell receptor (beta chain). CDR1 and CDR2 from the germline V gene are MDHEN and SYDVKM. With V trimmed by 2 bases and J by 9 bases, 15 bases remained unmatched. The CDR3 is 17 amino acids. This record belongs to a study of shared clonotypes between healthy human individuals. Sequencing used immunoSEQ multiplex PCR; TCRdb keeps in-frame clones, though not all of them. Here the sample spans approximately 340,000 clones, around four fifths being singletons. This TCR derives from a man under 40 in good health. The source material was memory CD4+ T cells sorted from blood. The subset is: CD45RA-negative fraction. The chain recombines TRBV28 with TRBJ2-7, with 11 bases that match TRBD2. CDR3 sequence reads: CASSLERGGLAGRWQYF. The CDR3 nucleotides read TGTGCCAGCAGTTTAGAGCGGGGTGGACTAGCGGGTAGGTGGCAGTACTTC.